Listed here is a single T cell receptor beta chain. The sample is drawn from a study of T cells in tumors after PD-1 blockade. The CDR3 totals 18 residues. The germline V gene has CDR1 ENHRY and CDR2 SYGVKD. Trimming removed 5 bases from V and 2 bases from J; junction bases left unmatched: 8. The assay was immunoSEQ multiplex PCR, and TCRdb's table has in-frame clones only and misses some. The sample lists about 20,000 clones, approximately 78% occurring once. This TCR was recovered from a human donor with basal cell carcinoma. The genes are TRBV10-3 and TRBJ2-4; TRBD2 matches 14 bases. The sequencing used PBMCs, collected before anti-PD-1 treatment. Written as DNA, the CDR3 is TGTGCCATCAGTCCGGGACTAGCGGGAGCCGGATCCAAAAACATTCAGTACTTC. Amino acids: CAISPGLAGAGSKNIQYF.